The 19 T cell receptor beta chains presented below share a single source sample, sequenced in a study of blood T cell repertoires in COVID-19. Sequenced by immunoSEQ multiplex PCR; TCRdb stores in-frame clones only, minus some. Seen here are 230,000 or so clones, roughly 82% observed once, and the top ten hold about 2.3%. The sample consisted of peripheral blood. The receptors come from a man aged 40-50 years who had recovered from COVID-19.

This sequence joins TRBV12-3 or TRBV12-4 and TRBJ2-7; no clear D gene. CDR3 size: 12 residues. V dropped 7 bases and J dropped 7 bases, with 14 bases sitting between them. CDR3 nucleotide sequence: TGTGCCAGCAAAGCCGGAGCCCGGGAGCAGTACTTC. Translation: CASKAGAREQYF.

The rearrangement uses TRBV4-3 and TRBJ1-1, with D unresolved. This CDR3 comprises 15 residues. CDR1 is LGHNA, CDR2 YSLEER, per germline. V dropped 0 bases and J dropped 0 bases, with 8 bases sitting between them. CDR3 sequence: CASSQDPRMNTEAFF. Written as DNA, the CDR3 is TGCGCCAGCAGCCAAGATCCGCGAATGAACACTGAAGCTTTCTTT.

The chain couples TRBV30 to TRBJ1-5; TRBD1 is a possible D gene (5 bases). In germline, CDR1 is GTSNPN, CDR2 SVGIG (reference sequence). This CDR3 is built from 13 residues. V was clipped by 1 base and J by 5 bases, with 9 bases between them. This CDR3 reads CAWSAGPHQPQHF. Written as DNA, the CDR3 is TGTGCCTGGAGTGCAGGGCCGCATCAGCCCCAGCATTTT.

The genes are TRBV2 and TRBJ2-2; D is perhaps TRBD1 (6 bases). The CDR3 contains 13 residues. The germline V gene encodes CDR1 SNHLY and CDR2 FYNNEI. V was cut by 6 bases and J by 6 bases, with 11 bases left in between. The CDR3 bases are TGTGCCAGCAGACAGGGAGCGGCCGGGGAGCTGTTTTTT. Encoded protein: CASRQGAAGELFF.

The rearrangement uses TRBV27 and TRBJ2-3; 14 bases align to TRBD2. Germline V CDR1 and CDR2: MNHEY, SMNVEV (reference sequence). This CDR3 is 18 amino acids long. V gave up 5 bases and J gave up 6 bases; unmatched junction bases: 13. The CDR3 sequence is CASSPHPRTSGGPDTQYF. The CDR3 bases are TGTGCCAGCAGTCCACACCCGAGGACTAGCGGGGGGCCGGATACGCAGTATTTT.

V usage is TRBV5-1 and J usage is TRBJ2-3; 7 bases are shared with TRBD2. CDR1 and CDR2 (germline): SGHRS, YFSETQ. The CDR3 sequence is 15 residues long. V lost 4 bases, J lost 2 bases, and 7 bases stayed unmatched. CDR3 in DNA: TGCGCCAGCAGCCTGCAGCGGGGATCCACAGATACGCAGTATTTT. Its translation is CASSLQRGSTDTQYF.

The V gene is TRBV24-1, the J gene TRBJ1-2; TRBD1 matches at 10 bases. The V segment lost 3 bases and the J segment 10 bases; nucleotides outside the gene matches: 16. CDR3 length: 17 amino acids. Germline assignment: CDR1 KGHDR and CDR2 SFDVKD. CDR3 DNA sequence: TGTGCCACCAGTGATCACCCTGCCGGGACAGGGGCCGTTGTCTACACCTTC. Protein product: CATSDHPAGTGAVVYTF.

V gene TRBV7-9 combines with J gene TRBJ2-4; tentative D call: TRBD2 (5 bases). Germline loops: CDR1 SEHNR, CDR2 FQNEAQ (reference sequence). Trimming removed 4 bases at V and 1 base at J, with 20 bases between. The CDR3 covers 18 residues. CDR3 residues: CASSSPGVERTAKNIQYF. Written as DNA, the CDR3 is TGTGCCAGCAGCTCCCCCGGGGTAGAGAGGACGGCCAAAAACATTCAGTACTTC. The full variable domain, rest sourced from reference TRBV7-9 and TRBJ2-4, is DTGVSQNPRHKITKRGQNVTFRCDPISEHNRLYWYRQTLGQGPEFLTYFQNEAQLEKSRLLSDRFSAERPKGSFSTLEIQRTEQGDSAMYLCASSSPGVERTAKNIQYFGAGTRLSVL.

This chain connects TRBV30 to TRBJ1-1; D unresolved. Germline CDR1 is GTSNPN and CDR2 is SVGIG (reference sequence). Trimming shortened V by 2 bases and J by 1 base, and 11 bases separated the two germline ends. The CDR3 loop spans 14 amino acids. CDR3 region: CAWSTGMGNTEAFF. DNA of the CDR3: TGTGCCTGGAGTACGGGGATGGGGAACACTGAAGCTTTCTTT. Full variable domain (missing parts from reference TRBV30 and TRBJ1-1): SQTIHQWPATLVQPVGSPLSLECTVEGTSNPNLYWYRQAAGRGLQLLFYSVGIGQISSEVPQNLSASRPQDRQFILSSKKLLLSDSGFYLCAWSTGMGNTEAFFGQGTRLTVV.

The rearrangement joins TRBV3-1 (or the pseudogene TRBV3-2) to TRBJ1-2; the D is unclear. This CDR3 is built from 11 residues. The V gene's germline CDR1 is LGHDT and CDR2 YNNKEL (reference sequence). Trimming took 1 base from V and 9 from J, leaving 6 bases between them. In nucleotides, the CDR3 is TGTGCCAGCAGCCAAGGGCGGAGCTACACCTTC. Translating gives CASSQGRSYTF.

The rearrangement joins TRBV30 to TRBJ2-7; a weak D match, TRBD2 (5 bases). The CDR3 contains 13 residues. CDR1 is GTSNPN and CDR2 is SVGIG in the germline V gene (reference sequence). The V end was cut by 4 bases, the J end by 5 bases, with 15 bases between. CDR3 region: CAWKNGVLDEQYF. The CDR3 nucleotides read TGTGCCTGGAAGAACGGGGTATTGGACGAGCAGTACTTC.

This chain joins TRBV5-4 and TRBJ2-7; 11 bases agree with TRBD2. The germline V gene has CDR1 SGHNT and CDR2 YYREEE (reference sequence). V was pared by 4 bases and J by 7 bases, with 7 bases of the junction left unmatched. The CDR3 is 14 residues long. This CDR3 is CASSMTSGMGEQYF. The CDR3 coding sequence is TGTGCCAGCAGCATGACTAGCGGGATGGGGGAGCAGTACTTC.

CDR3 protein: CASSSGWDTQYF. The CDR3 DNA reads as TGTGCCAGCAGCAGCGGGTGGGATACGCAGTATTTT. The chain joins TRBV14 to TRBJ2-3; perhaps TRBD2 as D (6 bases). V was cut by 5 bases and J by 6 bases, with 9 bases left in between. CDR1 SGHDN and CDR2 FVKESK come from the germline V gene. The CDR3 loop spans 12 amino acids.

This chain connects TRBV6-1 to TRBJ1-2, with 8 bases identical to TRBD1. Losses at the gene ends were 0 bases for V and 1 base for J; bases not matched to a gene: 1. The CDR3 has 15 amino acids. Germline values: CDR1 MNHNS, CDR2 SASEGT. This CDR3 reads CASSEAGTGNYGYTF. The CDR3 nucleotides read TGTGCCAGCAGTGAAGCCGGGACAGGTAACTATGGCTACACCTTC.

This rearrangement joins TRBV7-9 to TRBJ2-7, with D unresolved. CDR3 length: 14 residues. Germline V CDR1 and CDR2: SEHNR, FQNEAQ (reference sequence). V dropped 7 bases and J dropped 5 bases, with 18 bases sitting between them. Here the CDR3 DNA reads TGTGCCAGCACTCCCTCCCGGAGTTCCCACGAGCAGTACTTC. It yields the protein CASTPSRSSHEQYF.

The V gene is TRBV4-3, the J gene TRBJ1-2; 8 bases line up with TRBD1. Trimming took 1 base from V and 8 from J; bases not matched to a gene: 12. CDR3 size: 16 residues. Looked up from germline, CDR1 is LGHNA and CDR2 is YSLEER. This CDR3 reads CASSQGRSTGVRGYTF. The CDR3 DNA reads TGCGCCAGCAGCCAAGGCCGATCGACAGGGGTTCGGGGCTACACCTTC.

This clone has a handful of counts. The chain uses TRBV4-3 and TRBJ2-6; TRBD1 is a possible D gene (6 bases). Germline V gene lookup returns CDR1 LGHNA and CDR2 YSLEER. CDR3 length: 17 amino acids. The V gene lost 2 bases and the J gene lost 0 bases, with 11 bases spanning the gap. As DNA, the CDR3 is TGCGCCAGCAGCCAAACAGGGTCTTCCTCTGGGGCCAACGTCCTGACTTTC. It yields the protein CASSQTGSSSGANVLTF.

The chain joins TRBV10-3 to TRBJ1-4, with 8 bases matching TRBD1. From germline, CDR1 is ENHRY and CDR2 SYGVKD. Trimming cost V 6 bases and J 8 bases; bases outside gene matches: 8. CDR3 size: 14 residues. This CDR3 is CAIRADRGREKLFF. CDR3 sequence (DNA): TGTGCCATCAGGGCTGACAGGGGCAGGGAAAAACTGTTTTTT.

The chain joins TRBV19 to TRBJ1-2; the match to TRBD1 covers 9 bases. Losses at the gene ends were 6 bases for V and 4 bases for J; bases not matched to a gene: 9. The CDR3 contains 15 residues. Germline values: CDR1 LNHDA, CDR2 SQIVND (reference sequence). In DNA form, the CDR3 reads TGTGCCAGTAGGACCGCCGGGACAGGGACCTATGGCTACACCTTC. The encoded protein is CASRTAGTGTYGYTF.